This TCR beta chain was sequenced during a study of blood T cell repertoires in COVID-19. Study overall: Donors in the United States, Italy and Spain gave samples during acute or convalescent COVID-19.

Participants spanned ages about 18 to 100 years and resided in 20 to 30 US areas. As processed by the authors: Researchers report that nucleated cell counts were estimated from reference gene primer amplification. Data came from immunoSEQ multiplex PCR; TCRdb stores just in-frame clones and leaves some out. V, J and clone size were drawn from that table, and D and trimming were deduced from the DNA. The sample has 200,000 to 250,000 clones; 70% to 85% are singletons. CDR1 and CDR2 (germline): MGHDK, SYGVNS. Trimming cost V 1 base and J 1 base; bases outside gene matches: 8. The CDR3 has 17 residues. The origin of this receptor is a woman aged 55-69 years who had recovered from COVID-19. The V and J genes are TRBV25-1 and TRBJ2-5; TRBD1 aligns across 8 bases. The sample was PBMCs or T cells enriched from blood (not recorded which). The CDR3, as DNA: TGTGCCAGCAGTGAATTCGCGACAGGGGAGGCCCAAGAGACCCAGTACTTC. Its translation: CASSEFATGEAQETQYF.